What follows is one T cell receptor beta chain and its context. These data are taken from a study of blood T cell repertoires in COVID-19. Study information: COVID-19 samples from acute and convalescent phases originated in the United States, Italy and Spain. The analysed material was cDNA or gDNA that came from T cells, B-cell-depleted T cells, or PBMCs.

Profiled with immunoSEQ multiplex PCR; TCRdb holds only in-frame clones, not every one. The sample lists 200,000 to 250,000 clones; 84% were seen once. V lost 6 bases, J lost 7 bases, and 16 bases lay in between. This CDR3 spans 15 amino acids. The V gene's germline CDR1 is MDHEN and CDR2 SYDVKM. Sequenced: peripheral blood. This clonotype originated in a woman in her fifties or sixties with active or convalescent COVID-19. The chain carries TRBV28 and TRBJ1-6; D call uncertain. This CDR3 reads CASRALGGANSPLHF. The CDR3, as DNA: TGTGCCAGCAGAGCCCTCGGTGGTGCCAATTCACCCCTCCACTTT.